The present entry profiles one T cell receptor (beta chain) with its context. Its antigen is currently unknown. This sample was taken from a study of T cell repertoires in cytomegalovirus infection. Study-level background: The public TCR beta signatures pointed to both CMV infection and matching HLA type. Study conclusions and caveats: Cumulative frequency of public TCR beta families picked out carriers of CMV plus the relevant HLA. CMV-specific HLA-C-restricted TCR beta clonotypes dominated the ex vivo response.

TCRdb redid the calling of the reads with MiXCR, one entry per CDR3 protein. This sample has about 130,000 distinct CDR3 sequences; under 30% occur once, and the top ten carry about 37%. This CDR3 spans 15 amino acids. The junction had 5 bases not matched to a gene; V was cut back by 7 bases and J by 8 bases. Per germline, CDR1 SGHDN and CDR2 FVKESK. This chain connects TRBV14 to TRBJ2-1, with 16 bases identical to TRBD2. Sequencing was done on a sample of PBMCs, sequenced either directly or after in vitro stimulation (not recorded which). This TCR was sampled from a human donor in good health (CMV status not recorded). Some clones in this sample may be carry-over from other donors' samples. CDR3 residues: CASTPGLAGGYEQFF. In DNA form, the CDR3 reads TGTGCCAGCACCCCGGGACTAGCGGGAGGGTATGAGCAGTTCTTC. The complete variable domain, with remaining parts taken from reference TRBV14 and TRBJ2-1, reads EAGVTQFPSHSVIEKGQTVTLRCDPISGHDNLYWYRRVMGKEIKFLLHFVKESKQDESGMPNNRFLAERTGGTYSTLKVQPAELEDSGVYFCASTPGLAGGYEQFFGPGTRLTVL.